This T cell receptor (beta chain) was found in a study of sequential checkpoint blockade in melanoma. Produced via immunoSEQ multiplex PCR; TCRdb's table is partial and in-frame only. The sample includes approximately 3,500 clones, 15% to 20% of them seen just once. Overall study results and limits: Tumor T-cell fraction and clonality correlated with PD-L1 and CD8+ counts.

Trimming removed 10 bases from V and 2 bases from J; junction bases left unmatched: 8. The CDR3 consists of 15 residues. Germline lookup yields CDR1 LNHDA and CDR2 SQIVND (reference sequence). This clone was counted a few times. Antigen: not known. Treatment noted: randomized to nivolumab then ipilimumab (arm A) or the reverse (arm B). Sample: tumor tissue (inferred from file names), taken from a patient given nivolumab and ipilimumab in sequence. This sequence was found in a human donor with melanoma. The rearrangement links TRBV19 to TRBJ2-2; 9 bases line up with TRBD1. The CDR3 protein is CATTRGQGNTGELFF. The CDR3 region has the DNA TGTGCCACCACTCGGGGACAGGGAAACACCGGGGAGCTGTTTTTT.